The sequence of this T cell receptor (beta chain) was determined in a study of blood T cell repertoires in COVID-19. Some clones are missing from TCRdb's copy, which holds only in-frame ones; the method was immunoSEQ multiplex PCR. The data hold 50,000 to 65,000 clones, with 72% observed a single time. CDR1 and CDR2 (germline): SNHLY, FYNNEI. The germline V and J ends were trimmed by 8 bases and 7 bases, with 18 bases remaining between them. The CDR3 has 14 amino acids. The specimen was PBMCs or T cells enriched from blood (not recorded which). The chain recombines TRBV2 with TRBJ1-5, with D perhaps TRBD1 (5 bases). The clonotype comes from an older woman who had been exposed to COVID-19. The CDR3 loop is CASSLGGLGQPQHF. The DNA of the CDR3 is TGTGCCAGCTCCCTCGGGGGGTTAGGGCAGCCCCAGCATTTT.